This T cell receptor (beta chain) was obtained from a study of cytomegalovirus exposure and HLA in healthy donors. Researchers ran the PCR with 60 Vbeta and 13 Jbeta primers. TCRdb's table, derived via immunoSEQ multiplex PCR, lists solely in-frame clones and lacks some. The table has around 200,000 clones, approximately 82% seen once. The source is a girl aged 2-10 years in good health and CMV-seropositive. The sample taken for sequencing was PBMCs.

The CDR3 coding sequence is TGTGCCTGGAGTGTAGGAGCGGGGGGGCCGTATGGCACAGATACGCAGTATTTT. This gives the protein CAWSVGAGGPYGTDTQYF. This chain uses TRBV30 with TRBJ2-3, with 10 positions matching TRBD2. V lost 0 bases to trimming and J lost 1 base; unmatched junction nucleotides: 10. Germline V CDR1 and CDR2: GTSNPN, SVGIG (reference sequence). This CDR3 is 18 amino acids long.